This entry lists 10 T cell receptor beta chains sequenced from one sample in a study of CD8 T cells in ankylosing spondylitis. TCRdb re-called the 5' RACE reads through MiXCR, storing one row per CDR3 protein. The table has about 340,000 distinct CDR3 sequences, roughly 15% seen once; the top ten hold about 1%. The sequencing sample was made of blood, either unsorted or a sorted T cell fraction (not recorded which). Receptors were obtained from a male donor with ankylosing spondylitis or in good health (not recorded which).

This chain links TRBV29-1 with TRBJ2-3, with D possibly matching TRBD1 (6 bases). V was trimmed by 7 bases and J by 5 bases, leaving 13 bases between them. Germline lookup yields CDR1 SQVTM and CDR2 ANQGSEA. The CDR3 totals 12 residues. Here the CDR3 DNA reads TGCAGCGCCGTAAGGGACAAAGATACGCAGTATTTT. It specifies CSAVRDKDTQYF.

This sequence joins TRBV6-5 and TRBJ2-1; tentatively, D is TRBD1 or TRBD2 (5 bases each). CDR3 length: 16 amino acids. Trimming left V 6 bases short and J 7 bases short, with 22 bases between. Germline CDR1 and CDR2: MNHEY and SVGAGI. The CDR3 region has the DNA TGTGCCAGCAGCTCTCGGGCCACTAGGGGAACAAATGAGCAGTTCTTC. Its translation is CASSSRATRGTNEQFF.

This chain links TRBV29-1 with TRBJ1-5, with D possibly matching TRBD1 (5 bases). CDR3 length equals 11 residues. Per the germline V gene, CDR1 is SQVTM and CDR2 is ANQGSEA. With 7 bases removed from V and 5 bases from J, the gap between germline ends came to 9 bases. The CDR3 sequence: CSAGGDQPQHF. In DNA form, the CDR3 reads TGCAGCGCCGGAGGGGATCAGCCCCAGCATTTT.

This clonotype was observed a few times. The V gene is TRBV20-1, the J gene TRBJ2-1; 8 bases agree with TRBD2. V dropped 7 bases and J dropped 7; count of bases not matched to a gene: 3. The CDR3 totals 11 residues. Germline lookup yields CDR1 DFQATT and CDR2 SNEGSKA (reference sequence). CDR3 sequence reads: CSGERENEQFF. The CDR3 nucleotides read TGCAGTGGAGAGCGGGAGAATGAGCAGTTCTTC.

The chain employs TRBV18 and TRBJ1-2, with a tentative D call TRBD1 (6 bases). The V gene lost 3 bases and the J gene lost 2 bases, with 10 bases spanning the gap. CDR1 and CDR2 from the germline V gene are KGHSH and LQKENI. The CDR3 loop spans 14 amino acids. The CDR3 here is CASSPQGKNYGYTF. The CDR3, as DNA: TGTGCCAGCTCACCTCAGGGGAAAAACTATGGCTACACCTTC. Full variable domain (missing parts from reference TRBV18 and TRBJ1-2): NAGVMQNPRHLVRRRGQEARLRCSPMKGHSHVYWYRQLPEEGLKFMVYLQKENIIDESGMPKERFSAEFPKEGPSILRIQQVVRGDSAAYFCASSPQGKNYGYTFGSGTRLTVV.

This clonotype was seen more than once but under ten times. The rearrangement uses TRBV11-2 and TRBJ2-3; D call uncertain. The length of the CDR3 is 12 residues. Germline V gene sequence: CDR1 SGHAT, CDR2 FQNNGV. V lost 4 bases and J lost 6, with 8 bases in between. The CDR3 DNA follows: TGTGCCAGCAGCTCCGATGAGGATACGCAGTATTTT. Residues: CASSSDEDTQYF.

The CDR3 DNA sequence: TGCAGTGCTAGGGACGTAGCGGGGGGGATAGAGACCCAGTACTTC. This sequence encodes CSARDVAGGIETQYF. The chain has TRBV20-1 and TRBJ2-5, with 11 positions matching TRBD2. The CDR3 totals 15 residues. CDR1 and CDR2 (germline): DFQATT, SNEGSKA (reference sequence). Unmatched junction bases numbered 7, after V lost 3 bases and J lost 4 bases.

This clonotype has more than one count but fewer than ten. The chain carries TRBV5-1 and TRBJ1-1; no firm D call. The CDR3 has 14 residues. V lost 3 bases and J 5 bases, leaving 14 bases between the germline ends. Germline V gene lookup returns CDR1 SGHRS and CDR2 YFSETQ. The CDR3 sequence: CASSWGFKATEAFF. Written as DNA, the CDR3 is TGCGCCAGCAGCTGGGGTTTTAAGGCGACTGAAGCTTTCTTT.

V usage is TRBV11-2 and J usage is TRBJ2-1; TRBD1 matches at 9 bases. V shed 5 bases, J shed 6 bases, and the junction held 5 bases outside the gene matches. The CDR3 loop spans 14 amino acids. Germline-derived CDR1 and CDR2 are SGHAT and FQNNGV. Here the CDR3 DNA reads TGTGCCAGCAGCCCGGGACAGGGCCTCAATGAGCAGTTCTTC. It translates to CASSPGQGLNEQFF.

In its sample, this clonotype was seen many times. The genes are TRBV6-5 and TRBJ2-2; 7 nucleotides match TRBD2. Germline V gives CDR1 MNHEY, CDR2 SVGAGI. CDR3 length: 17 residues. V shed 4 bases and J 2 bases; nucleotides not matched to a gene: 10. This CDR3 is CASSSGRPRGNTGELFF. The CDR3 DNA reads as TGTGCCAGCAGTTCCGGGAGGCCTCGCGGTAACACCGGGGAGCTGTTTTTT.